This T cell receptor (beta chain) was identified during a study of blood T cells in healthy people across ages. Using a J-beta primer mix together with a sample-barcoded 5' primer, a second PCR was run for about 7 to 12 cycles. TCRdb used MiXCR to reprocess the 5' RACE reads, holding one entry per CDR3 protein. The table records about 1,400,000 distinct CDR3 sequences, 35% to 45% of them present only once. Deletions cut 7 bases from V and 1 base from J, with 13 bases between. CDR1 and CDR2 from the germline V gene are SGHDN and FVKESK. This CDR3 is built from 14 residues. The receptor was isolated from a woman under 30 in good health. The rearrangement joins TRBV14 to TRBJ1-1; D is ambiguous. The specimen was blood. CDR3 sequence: CASTSIVTNTEAFF. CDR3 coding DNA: TGTGCCAGCACCTCGATCGTGACGAACACTGAAGCTTTCTTT.